Here is one T cell receptor beta chain with its context. Assay used: immunoSEQ multiplex PCR; TCRdb lists only in-frame clones, some missing. The sample consists of fewer than 350,000 clones, 75% to 90% of them appearing once. CDR1 and CDR2 (germline): SGHRS, YFSETQ. The CDR3 sequence is 16 residues long. Trimming left V 1 base short and J 3 bases short, with 14 bases between. This sample is drawn from a study of blood T cell repertoires in COVID-19. This TCR derives from a woman under 40 with acute COVID-19. The sequenced sample consisted of PBMCs or T cells enriched from blood (not recorded which). The chain combines TRBV5-1 with TRBJ1-3; D not resolved. In DNA, the CDR3 is TGCGCCAGCAGCTTGCTTCCCGCGGCCGGTGGAAACACCATATATTTT. Amino acid sequence: CASSLLPAAGGNTIYF.